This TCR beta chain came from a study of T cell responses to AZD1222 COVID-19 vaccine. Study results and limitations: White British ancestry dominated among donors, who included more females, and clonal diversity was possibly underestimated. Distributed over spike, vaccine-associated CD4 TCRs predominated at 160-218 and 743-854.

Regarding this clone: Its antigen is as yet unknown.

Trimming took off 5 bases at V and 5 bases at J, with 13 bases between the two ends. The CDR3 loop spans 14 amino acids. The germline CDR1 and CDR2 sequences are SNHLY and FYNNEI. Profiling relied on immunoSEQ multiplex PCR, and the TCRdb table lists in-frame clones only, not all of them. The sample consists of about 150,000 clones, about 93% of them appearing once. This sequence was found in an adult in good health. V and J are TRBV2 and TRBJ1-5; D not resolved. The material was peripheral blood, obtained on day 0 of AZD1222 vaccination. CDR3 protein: CASSNGRLDQPQHF. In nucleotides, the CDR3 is TGTGCCAGCAGTAACGGGAGACTCGATCAGCCCCAGCATTTT.